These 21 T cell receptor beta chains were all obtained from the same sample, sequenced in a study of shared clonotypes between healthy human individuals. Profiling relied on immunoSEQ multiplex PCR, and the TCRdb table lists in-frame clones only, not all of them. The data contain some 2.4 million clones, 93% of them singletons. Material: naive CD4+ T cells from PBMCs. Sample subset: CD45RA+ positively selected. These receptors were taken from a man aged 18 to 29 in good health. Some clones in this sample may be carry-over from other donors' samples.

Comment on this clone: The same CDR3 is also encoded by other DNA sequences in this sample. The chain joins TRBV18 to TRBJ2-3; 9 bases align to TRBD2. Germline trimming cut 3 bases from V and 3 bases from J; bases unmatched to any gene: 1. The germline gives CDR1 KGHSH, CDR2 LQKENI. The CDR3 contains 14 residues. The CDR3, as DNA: TGTGCCAGCTCACCGCTAGCGGGGACAGATACGCAGTATTTT. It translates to CASSPLAGTDTQYF.

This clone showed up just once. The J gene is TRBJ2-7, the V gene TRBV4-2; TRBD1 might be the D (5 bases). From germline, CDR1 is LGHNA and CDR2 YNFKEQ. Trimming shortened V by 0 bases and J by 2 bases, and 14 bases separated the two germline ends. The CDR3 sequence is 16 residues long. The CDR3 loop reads CASSQDVRVFAYEQYF. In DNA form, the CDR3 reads TGTGCCAGCAGCCAAGACGTCAGGGTGTTCGCCTACGAGCAGTACTTC.

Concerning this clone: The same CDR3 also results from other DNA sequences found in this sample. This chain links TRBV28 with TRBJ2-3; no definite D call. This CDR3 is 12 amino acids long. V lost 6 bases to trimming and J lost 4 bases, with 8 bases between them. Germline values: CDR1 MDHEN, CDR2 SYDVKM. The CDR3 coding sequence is TGTGCCAGCAGCAGCCTACCAGATACGCAGTATTTT. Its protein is CASSSLPDTQYF.

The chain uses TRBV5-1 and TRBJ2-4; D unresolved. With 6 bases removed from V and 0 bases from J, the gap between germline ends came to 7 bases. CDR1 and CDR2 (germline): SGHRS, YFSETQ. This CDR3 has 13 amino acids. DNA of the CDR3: TGCGCCAGCATCATATTAGCCAAAAACATTCAGTACTTC. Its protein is CASIILAKNIQYF.

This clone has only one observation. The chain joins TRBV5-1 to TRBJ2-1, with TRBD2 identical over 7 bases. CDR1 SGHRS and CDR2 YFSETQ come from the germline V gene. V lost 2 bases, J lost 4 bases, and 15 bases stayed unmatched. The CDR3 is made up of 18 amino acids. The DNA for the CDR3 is TGCGCCAGCAGCTTACCCCGCATTGGGGCGGGAGCATACAATGAGCAGTTCTTC. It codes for CASSLPRIGAGAYNEQFF. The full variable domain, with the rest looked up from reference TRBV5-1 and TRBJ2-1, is KAGVTQTPRYLIKTRGQQVTLSCSPISGHRSVSWYQQTPGQGLQFLFEYFSETQRNKGNFPGRFSGRQFSNSRSEMNVSTLELGDSALYLCASSLPRIGAGAYNEQFFGPGTRLTVL.

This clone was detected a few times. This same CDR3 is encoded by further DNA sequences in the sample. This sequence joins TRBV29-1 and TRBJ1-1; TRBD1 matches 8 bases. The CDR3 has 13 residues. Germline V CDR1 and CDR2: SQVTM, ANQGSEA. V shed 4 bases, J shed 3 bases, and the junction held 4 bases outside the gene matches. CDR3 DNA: TGCAGCGTTGGTCAGGGGGCGGACACTGAAGCTTTCTTT. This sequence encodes CSVGQGADTEAFF.

This CDR3 is CASSLEGRSSTYEQYF. CDR3 coding DNA: TGTGCCAGCAGTTTAGAAGGCAGATCCTCAACCTACGAGCAGTACTTC. This chain joins TRBV27 and TRBJ2-7; the D is unclear. V was clipped by 2 bases and J by 2 bases, with 16 bases between them. Germline-derived CDR1 and CDR2 are MNHEY and SMNVEV (reference sequence). This CDR3 is 16 amino acids long.

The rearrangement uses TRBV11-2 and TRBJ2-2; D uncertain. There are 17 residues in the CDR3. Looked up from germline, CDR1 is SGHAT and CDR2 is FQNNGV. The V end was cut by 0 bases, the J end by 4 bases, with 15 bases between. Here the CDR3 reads CASSLDIWSLGTGELFF. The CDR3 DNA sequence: TGTGCCAGCAGCTTAGATATCTGGAGTCTAGGCACCGGGGAGCTGTTTTTT.

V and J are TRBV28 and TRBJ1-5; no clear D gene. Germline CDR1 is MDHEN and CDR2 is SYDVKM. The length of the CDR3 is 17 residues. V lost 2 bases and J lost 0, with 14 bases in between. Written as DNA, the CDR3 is TGTGCCAGCAGTTTAATTAACCTCCAAGGTAGCAATCAGCCCCAGCATTTT. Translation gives CASSLINLQGSNQPQHF.

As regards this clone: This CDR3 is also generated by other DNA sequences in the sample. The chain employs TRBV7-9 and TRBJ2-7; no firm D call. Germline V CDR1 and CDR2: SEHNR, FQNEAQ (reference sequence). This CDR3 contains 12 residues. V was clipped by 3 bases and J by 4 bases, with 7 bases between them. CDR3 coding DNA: TGTGCCAGCAGCTTGGGGTTTTACGAGCAGTACTTC. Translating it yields CASSLGFYEQYF. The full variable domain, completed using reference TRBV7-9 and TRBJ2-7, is DTGVSQNPRHKITKRGQNVTFRCDPISEHNRLYWYRQTLGQGPEFLTYFQNEAQLEKSRLLSDRFSAERPKGSFSTLEIQRTEQGDSAMYLCASSLGFYEQYFGPGTRLTVT.

CDR3 nucleotide sequence: TGTGCCAGCAGTGAACGAGGAGGCTTTAATGAAAAACTGTTTTTT. This codes for CASSERGGFNEKLFF. The V and J genes are TRBV2 and TRBJ1-4, with D unclear. Trimming pared 2 bases from V and 4 bases from J, leaving 11 bases between. Per germline, CDR1 SNHLY and CDR2 FYNNEI. This CDR3 region has 15 residues.

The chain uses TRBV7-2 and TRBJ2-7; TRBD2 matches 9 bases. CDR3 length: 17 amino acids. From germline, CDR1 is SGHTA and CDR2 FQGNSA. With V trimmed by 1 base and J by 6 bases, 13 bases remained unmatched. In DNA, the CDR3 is TGTGCCAGCAGCTTAGGTGGTGGTAGCGGGAGTTTGAGCGAGCAGTACTTC. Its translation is CASSLGGGSGSLSEQYF.

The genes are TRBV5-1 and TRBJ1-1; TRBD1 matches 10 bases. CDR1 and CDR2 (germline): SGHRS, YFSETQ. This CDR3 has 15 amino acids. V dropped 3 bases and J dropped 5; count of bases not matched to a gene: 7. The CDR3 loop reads CASSSKGQGTTEAFF. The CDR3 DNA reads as TGCGCCAGCAGCTCAAAGGGACAGGGGACGACTGAAGCTTTCTTT.

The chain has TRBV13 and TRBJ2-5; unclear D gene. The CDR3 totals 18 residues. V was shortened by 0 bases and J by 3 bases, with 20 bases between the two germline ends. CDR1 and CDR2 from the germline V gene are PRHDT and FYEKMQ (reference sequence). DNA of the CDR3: TGTGCCAGCAGCTTAGGATTGAAGGACCGATGGGGTGAAGAGACCCAGTACTTC. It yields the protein CASSLGLKDRWGEETQYF.

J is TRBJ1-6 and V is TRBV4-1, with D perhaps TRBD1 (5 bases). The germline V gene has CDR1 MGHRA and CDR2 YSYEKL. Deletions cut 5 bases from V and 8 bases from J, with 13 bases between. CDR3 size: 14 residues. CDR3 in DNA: TGCGCCAGCAGCGAGGGGCAGGGAGATTCACCCCTCCACTTT. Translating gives CASSEGQGDSPLHF.

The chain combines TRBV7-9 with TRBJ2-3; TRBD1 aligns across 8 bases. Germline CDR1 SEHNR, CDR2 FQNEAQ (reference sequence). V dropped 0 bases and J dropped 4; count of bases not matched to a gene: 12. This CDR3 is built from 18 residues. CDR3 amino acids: CASSLAVRDRILADTQYF. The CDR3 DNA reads TGTGCCAGCAGCTTAGCGGTCCGGGACAGGATCCTAGCAGATACGCAGTATTTT.

The CDR3 region has the DNA TGTGCCAGTAGTATTGTCCAGGGGGGATCCGAGCAGTACTTC. Amino acid sequence: CASSIVQGGSEQYF. The chain carries TRBV19 and TRBJ2-7, with D maybe TRBD1 (7 bases). V lost 3 bases, J lost 6 bases, and 15 bases lay in between. This CDR3 has 14 residues. Germline CDR1 and CDR2: LNHDA and SQIVND (reference sequence).

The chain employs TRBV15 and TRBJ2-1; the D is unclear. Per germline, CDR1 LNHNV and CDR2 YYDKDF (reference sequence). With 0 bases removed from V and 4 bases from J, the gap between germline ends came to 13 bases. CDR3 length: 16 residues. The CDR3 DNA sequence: TGTGCCACCAGCAGAGATCATTCGCCGATATACAATGAGCAGTTCTTC. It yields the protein CATSRDHSPIYNEQFF.

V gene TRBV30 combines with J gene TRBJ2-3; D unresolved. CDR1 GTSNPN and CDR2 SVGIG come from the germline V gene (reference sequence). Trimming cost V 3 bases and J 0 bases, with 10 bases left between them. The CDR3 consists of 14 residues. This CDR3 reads CAWREAPSTDTQYF. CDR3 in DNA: TGTGCCTGGAGGGAAGCGCCTAGCACAGATACGCAGTATTTT.

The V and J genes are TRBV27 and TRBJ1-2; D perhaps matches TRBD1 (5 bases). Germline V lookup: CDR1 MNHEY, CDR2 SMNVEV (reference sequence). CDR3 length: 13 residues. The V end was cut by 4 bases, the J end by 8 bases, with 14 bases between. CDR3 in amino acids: CASSWGAMGGYTF. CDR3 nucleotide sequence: TGTGCCAGCAGTTGGGGCGCCATGGGGGGCTACACCTTC.

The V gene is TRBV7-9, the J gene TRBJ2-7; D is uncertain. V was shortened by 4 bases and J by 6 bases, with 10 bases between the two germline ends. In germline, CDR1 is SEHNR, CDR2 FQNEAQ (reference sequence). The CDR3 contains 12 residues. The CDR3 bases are TGTGCCAGCAGCTCCTATCCCGGCGAGCAGTACTTC. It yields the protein CASSSYPGEQYF.